This TCR beta chain stems from a study of T cell responses to AZD1222 COVID-19 vaccine. This table comes from immunoSEQ multiplex PCR, and its TCRdb copy is limited to in-frame clones, with some not included. The data contain fewer than 120,000 clones, approximately 92% of them singletons. The CDR3 has 10 residues. V was shortened by 6 bases and J by 8 bases, with 10 bases between the two germline ends. Germline loops: CDR1 DFQATT, CDR2 SNEGSKA (reference sequence). This sequence joins TRBV20-1 and TRBJ1-1; D possibly corresponds to TRBD1 (5 bases). This receptor was identified in an adult who received the AZD1222 COVID-19 vaccine. This material consisted of peripheral blood, taken 28 days after the second AZD1222 dose. The CDR3 coding sequence is TGCAGTGCCGCGACAGAAGAAGCTTTCTTT. Its protein product is CSAATEEAFF.